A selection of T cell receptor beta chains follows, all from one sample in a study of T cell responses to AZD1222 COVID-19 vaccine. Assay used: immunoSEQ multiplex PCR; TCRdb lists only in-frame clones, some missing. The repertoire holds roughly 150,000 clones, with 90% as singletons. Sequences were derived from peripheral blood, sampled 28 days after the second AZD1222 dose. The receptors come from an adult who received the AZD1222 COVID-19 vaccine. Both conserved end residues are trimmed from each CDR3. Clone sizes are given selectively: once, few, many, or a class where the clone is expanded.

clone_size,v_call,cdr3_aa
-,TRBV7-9,ASSRTQQTTNEKLF
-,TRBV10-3,AIKDRVISPLH
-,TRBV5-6,ASSFQDRAYGYT
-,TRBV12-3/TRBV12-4,ASSFGSQPQH
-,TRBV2,ASSEAGYGANVLT
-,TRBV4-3,ASSQEAAALSGNTIY
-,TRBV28,AISRTAYYEQY
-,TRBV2,ASSSGGGFSGNQPQH
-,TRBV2,ASSEFENQPQH
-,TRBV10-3,AISEPGQGKDGYT
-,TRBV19,ASSIIVGGGNGYT
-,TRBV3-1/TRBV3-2,ASSQDMRGTGELF
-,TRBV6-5,ASRWDPSNTGELF
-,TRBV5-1,ASSVTSYTGELF
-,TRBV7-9,ASSPGQGAAGANVLT
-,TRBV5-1,ASNPGPGERYGYT
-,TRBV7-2,ASSTPRGWDYT
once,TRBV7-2,ASSSDWTGASEKLF
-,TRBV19,ASSIMGTGNNQPQH
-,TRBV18,ASSPPGLAGDEQF
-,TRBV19,ASSIGTGGPTNEKLF
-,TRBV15,ATSRGGSGNTIY
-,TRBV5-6,ASSQQGWNSPLH
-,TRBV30,AWSVDSNQPQH
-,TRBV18,ASSPLTGSNSPLH
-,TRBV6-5,ASRRDPSGRVTQY
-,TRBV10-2,ASSLQGAGTDTQY
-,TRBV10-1,ASSAGTGANVLT
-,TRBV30,AWSVGTSGSSTDTQY
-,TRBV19,ASISTGGRHGELF
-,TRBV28,ASSSGLAGYNEQF
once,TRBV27,ASRSYRDLTGELF
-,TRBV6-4,ASSDSGSVTGELF